The sequence of this T cell receptor (beta chain) was determined in a study of T cell repertoires in cytomegalovirus infection. About this clonotype: Its antigen is still unknown.

MiXCR, run by TCRdb on the reads, gives a single entry per CDR3 protein. The sample has around 750,000 distinct CDR3 sequences; approximately 29% are singletons. Germline V gene data show CDR1 as MNHEY and CDR2 as SVGAGI. This CDR3 is built from 12 residues. V lost 7 bases to trimming and J lost 6 bases, with 12 bases between them. This TCR came from a human donor in good health (CMV status not recorded). Some clones in this sample may be carry-over from other donors' samples. The J gene is TRBJ1-2, the V gene TRBV6-5; D gene unclear. This specimen was cultured CD8+ T cells from PBMCs, taken from culture after CMV antigen stimulation. CDR3 sequence: CASTSLRDGYTF. CDR3 DNA sequence: TGTGCCAGCACATCCTTAAGGGATGGCTACACCTTC.